The source of this TCR beta chain is a study of blood T cell repertoires in COVID-19. About the study: PBMCs, B-cell-depleted T cells, or T cells provided the cDNA or gDNA that made up the material.

The V gene lost 4 bases and the J gene lost 0 bases, with 15 bases spanning the gap. The CDR3 runs 16 residues. Looked up from germline, CDR1 is SGHRS and CDR2 is YFSETQ. This clone was recorded many times. Assay used: immunoSEQ multiplex PCR; TCRdb lists only in-frame clones, some missing. The profile covers under 200,000 clones, with around four fifths appearing a single time and more than 5% taken by the ten largest. The J gene is TRBJ2-3, the V gene TRBV5-1, with D perhaps matching TRBD2 (5 bases). This clonotype was obtained from a woman between 25 and 40 years old with acute or convalescent COVID-19. Sequenced sample: peripheral blood. As DNA, the CDR3 is TGCGCCAGCAGCCTTCCAAGCGGTTCTAGCACAGATACGCAGTATTTT. Its protein is CASSLPSGSSTDTQYF.